This is a list of T cell receptor beta chains from one sample in a study of radiotherapy plus CTLA-4 blockade in lung cancer. Clones were sequenced by immunoSEQ multiplex PCR, and TCRdb holds only the in-frame ones, with some missing. The repertoire holds some 60,000 clones, with around 79% as singletons. The input for sequencing was peripheral blood, taken from a patient treated with radiotherapy plus ipilimumab. The receptors originated from a human donor with non-small cell lung cancer who had a complete response to radiotherapy plus ipilimumab. CDR3s include the opening cysteine and the closing phenylalanine or tryptophan. Each record gives: clone size, J gene, D gene, V gene, CDR3 DNA, CDR3 protein. A D gene is named only where the DNA matches it firmly. Some rows mark clone size as missing; the rest say once, few, many or name a class of expanded clone.

- | TRBJ2-7 | - | TRBV18 | TGTGCCAGCTCACCACCCACAAACTACGAGCAGTACTTC | CASSPPTNYEQYF
- | TRBJ2-1 | TRBD2 | TRBV9 | TGTGCCAGCAGCGTAGAGGGACTAGCGGGAGGCTATGAGCAGTTCTTC | CASSVEGLAGGYEQFF
once | TRBJ2-5 | TRBD1 | TRBV9 | TGTGCCAGCAGCCCTACAGGGGGAGAGAGGGAGACCCAGTACTTC | CASSPTGGERETQYF
- | TRBJ2-3 | - | TRBV7-8 | TGTGCCAGCAGCTTTCTGGCCAGCGCTACGCAGTATTTT | CASSFLASATQYF
- | TRBJ2-1 | TRBD2 | TRBV5-1 | TGCGCCAGCAGCCCGGGACTAGCGGGAGTGGGGTTCTTC | CASSPGLAGVGFF
- | TRBJ1-6 | - | TRBV5-4 | TGTGCCAGCAGCCGGGAGGGGAACAATTCACCCCTCCACTTT | CASSREGNNSPLHF
- | TRBJ1-6 | - | TRBV27 | TGTGCCAGCAATTTAGAGGGTGGCTATAATTCACCCCTCCACTTT | CASNLEGGYNSPLHF
once | TRBJ1-2 | - | TRBV25-1 | TGTGCCAGCAGTGATCCCCAGGGCGGTAACTATGGCTACACCTTC | CASSDPQGGNYGYTF
- | TRBJ2-7 | - | TRBV7-9 | TGTGCCAGCAGCACCCCACAGGGCTCCTACGAGCAGTACTTC | CASSTPQGSYEQYF
- | TRBJ2-1 | TRBD2 | TRBV6-5 | TGTGCCAGCAGCATCACTAGCGGAGGGTACAATGAGCAGTTCTTC | CASSITSGGYNEQFF
- | TRBJ1-2 | TRBD1 | TRBV29-1 | TGCAGCGTTGAAGTGGACAGGGGCACCATTCCTAACTATGGCTACACCTTC | CSVEVDRGTIPNYGYTF
once | TRBJ2-1 | TRBD2 | TRBV7-2 | TGTGCCAGCAGCTCCCCCACTAGCGGGGGGGCCCGGGAGCAGTTCTTC | CASSSPTSGGAREQFF
- | TRBJ1-1 | TRBD1 | TRBV11-2 | TGTGCCAGCAGCAGCCAGGGGGGCACTGAAGCTTTCTTT | CASSSQGGTEAFF
- | TRBJ2-3 | - | TRBV19 | TGTGCCAGTACGGGCAGGGAAACATTTAGCACAGATACGCAGTATTTT | CASTGRETFSTDTQYF
- | TRBJ1-5 | - | TRBV19 | TGTGCCAGTACCCAAGCCGCAGGGGCCTATAGCAATCAGCCCCAGCATTTT | CASTQAAGAYSNQPQHF
- | TRBJ1-1 | - | TRBV27 | TGTGCCAGCAGTTGGAGGATCAGCACTGAAGCTTTCTTT | CASSWRISTEAFF
- | TRBJ2-1 | - | TRBV7-2 | TGTGCCAGCATCCCCCTGGCAGGGCTAGAGCAGTTCTTC | CASIPLAGLEQFF
once | TRBJ2-3 | - | TRBV5-1 | TGCGCCAGCAGCTTGGCGGACTTCGATACGCAGTATTTT | CASSLADFDTQYF
once | TRBJ2-1 | - | TRBV5-4 | TGTGCCAGCAGCTTTGGGCCTGACAATGAGCAGTTCTTC | CASSFGPDNEQFF
once | TRBJ1-2 | - | TRBV6-5 | TGTGCCAGCAGAAAGGACAGTAACTATGGCTACACCTTC | CASRKDSNYGYTF
- | TRBJ2-5 | TRBD1 | TRBV7-6 | TGTGCCAGCACAATGGACAGGGCATCAGAGACCCAGTACTTC | CASTMDRASETQYF
- | TRBJ2-3 | TRBD2 | TRBV7-2 | TGTGCCAGCAGCTTAGGCGGGAGCAGCGATACGCAGTATTTT | CASSLGGSSDTQYF
- | TRBJ2-3 | TRBD2 | TRBV5-6 | TGTGCCAGCAGCTCCTTGCGGGGGGTACGCCCAGATACGCAGTATTTT | CASSSLRGVRPDTQYF
few | TRBJ2-7 | TRBD1 | TRBV7-9 | TGTGCCAGCAGCTGGGACAGGGGGATATACGAGCAGTACTTC | CASSWDRGIYEQYF
- | TRBJ2-1 | TRBD2 | TRBV6-1 | TGTGCCAGCAGTGAAATTATTACTAGCGGGAGTGTAGACAATGAGCAGTTCTTC | CASSEIITSGSVDNEQFF
few | TRBJ2-3 | TRBD2 | TRBV29-1 | TGCAGCGTCTCGTTAGCGGGAGGGCCGGCAGATACGCAGTATTTT | CSVSLAGGPADTQYF
- | TRBJ2-2 | TRBD2 | TRBV27 | TGTGCCAGCAGTCCCGAACTAGCGGGAGACACCGGGGAGCTGTTTTTT | CASSPELAGDTGELFF
- | TRBJ1-5 | TRBD1 | TRBV7-2 | TGTGCCAGCAGCCCGGACAGGAATCAGCCCCAGCATTTT | CASSPDRNQPQHF
- | TRBJ1-5 | TRBD1 | TRBV10-3 | TGTGCCATCAGTGAGTCGGCAGGGGGCCGCAATCAGCCCCAGCATTTT | CAISESAGGRNQPQHF
- | TRBJ1-1 | - | TRBV7-2 | TGTGCCAGCAGTGACAACCCGGGGAATGAAGCTTTCTTT | CASSDNPGNEAFF
- | TRBJ2-3 | - | TRBV5-6 | TGTGCCAGCAGCTTGGGGCCCAGCGGCCTTACCCTAGGGACGCAGTATTTT | CASSLGPSGLTLGTQYF
- | TRBJ1-2 | - | TRBV29-1 | TGCAGCTCCCAAGGGGACTACTATGGCTACACCTTC | CSSQGDYYGYTF
- | TRBJ2-2 | TRBD1 | TRBV18 | TGTGCCAGCTCACCAAAAACGGGACAGGGCACCGGGGAGCTGTTTTTT | CASSPKTGQGTGELFF
- | TRBJ2-1 | TRBD2 | TRBV6-5 | TGTGCCAGCAGTTGGACTAGCGGGGGACCCTACAATGAGCAGTTCTTC | CASSWTSGGPYNEQFF
few | TRBJ1-2 | - | TRBV14 | TGTGCCAGCAGCCAAGCCGGCTATGGCTACACCTTC | CASSQAGYGYTF
- | TRBJ1-4 | - | TRBV5-1 | TGCGCCAGCAGCTTGGGAACTCTCTCAACTAATGAAAAACTGTTTTTT | CASSLGTLSTNEKLFF
- | TRBJ1-2 | - | TRBV18 | TGTGCCAGCTCACCAAATAGACAGGTTACTAACTATGGCTACACCTTC | CASSPNRQVTNYGYTF